The 14 T cell receptor beta chains given below trace back to one sample, sequenced in a study of response to subunit inactivated influenza vaccine. Each CDR3 protein gets one entry after TCRdb re-called the RT-PCR reads with MiXCR. The data show about 540,000 distinct CDR3 sequences, under 25% seen once. The same specimen was also included in a second study, on T cells expressing NK-cell markers. From that report: What made the TCR beta cDNA was 5'RACE template switching with UMIs.

The input for sequencing was CD4+ T cells sorted from PBMCs, taken 11 to 12 days after vaccination. The receptors were gathered from a man in his forties or fifties who received an inactivated influenza vaccine.

The rearrangement links TRBV6-5 to TRBJ2-5; 11 bases match TRBD2. CDR1 is MNHEY, CDR2 SVGAGI, per germline. The length of the CDR3 is 16 residues. V lost 2 bases to trimming and J lost 4 bases; unmatched junction nucleotides: 6. DNA for the CDR3: TGTGCCAGCAGTTACCTAGCGGGAGGAGTCGGAGAGACCCAGTACTTC. It translates to CASSYLAGGVGETQYF.

This chain joins TRBV20-1 and TRBJ2-2; tentative D call: TRBD1 (5 bases). The CDR3 consists of 15 residues. V dropped 0 bases and J dropped 4 bases, with 12 bases sitting between them. CDR1 and CDR2 from the germline V gene are DFQATT and SNEGSKA (reference sequence). The CDR3 DNA reads as TGCAGTGCTAGAGATGGGGCAGTAATCACCGGGGAGCTGTTTTTT. This translates into CSARDGAVITGELFF.

Only a few counts were recorded for this clonotype. V gene TRBV9 combines with J gene TRBJ2-2; tentatively, D is TRBD1 (5 bases). The CDR3 runs 14 residues. Germline CDR1 reads SGDLS; CDR2 reads YYNGEE. The V end lost 6 bases, the J end lost 1 base, and 10 bases lay between the germline ends. CDR3: CASTPRENTGELFF. The CDR3 DNA reads TGTGCCAGCACCCCCAGGGAGAACACCGGGGAGCTGTTTTTT.

This chain uses TRBV5-4 with TRBJ2-6, with D possibly being TRBD1 or TRBD2 (5 bases each). This CDR3 spans 17 amino acids. Looked up from germline, CDR1 is SGHNT and CDR2 is YYREEE (reference sequence). Trimming took 4 bases from V and 0 from J, leaving 14 bases between them. As DNA, the CDR3 is TGTGCCAGCAGCCGAGGGGAGACATACTCTGGGGCCAACGTCCTGACTTTC. It yields the protein CASSRGETYSGANVLTF.

This clonotype was seen repeatedly, ten times or more. J is TRBJ2-2 and V is TRBV5-6, with a weak D call TRBD1 (6 bases). CDR3 length: 15 residues. Germline CDR1 and CDR2: SGHDT and YYEEEE. The ends were cut back, 2 bases at V and 6 bases at J, with 14 bases in the middle. DNA for the CDR3: TGTGCCAGCAGCTTTGGGGGCCCCCGCTCCGGGGAGCTGTTTTTT. Translation: CASSFGGPRSGELFF.

The chain combines TRBV7-3 with TRBJ2-1; D unresolved. Trimming took off 5 bases at V and 12 bases at J, with 20 bases between the two ends. Germline CDR1 and CDR2: SGHTA and FQGTGA. The length of the CDR3 is 14 residues. The DNA for the CDR3 is TGTGCCAGCAGCCTTAAAGCCTTAGTTGTCGGGCAGTTCTTC. It specifies CASSLKALVVGQFF.

This clonotype came up a few times. J is TRBJ2-5 and V is TRBV4-2; TRBD1 aligns across 8 bases. The trim removed 4 bases at V and 5 bases at J, leaving 6 bases unmatched. The CDR3 is made up of 14 amino acids. CDR1 is LGHNA, CDR2 YNFKEQ, per germline. The CDR3 is CASSPGQDGETQYF. CDR3 in DNA: TGTGCCAGCAGCCCGGGACAGGATGGCGAGACCCAGTACTTC.

The J gene is TRBJ2-3, the V gene TRBV20-1; D call uncertain. The V and J ends lost 5 bases and 5 bases respectively, with 11 bases between them. The V gene's germline CDR1 is DFQATT and CDR2 SNEGSKA (reference sequence). This CDR3 spans 12 amino acids. CDR3 sequence: CSALPLGDTQYF. In DNA form, the CDR3 reads TGCAGTGCTCTTCCCCTTGGAGATACGCAGTATTTT.

This chain uses TRBV2 with TRBJ2-7; tentative D call: TRBD2 (5 bases). Germline CDR1 reads SNHLY; CDR2 reads FYNNEI. Trimming shortened V by 1 base and J by 1 base, and 17 bases separated the two germline ends. This CDR3 comprises 17 residues. CDR3: CASSEGPRETASYEQYF. Here the CDR3 DNA reads TGTGCCAGCAGTGAAGGGCCGAGGGAGACCGCGTCCTACGAGCAGTACTTC.

This clonotype was observed a few times. V is TRBV9 and J is TRBJ2-2; 7 bases line up with TRBD2. The CDR3 length is 17 residues. V was clipped by 4 bases and J by 0 bases; unmatched bases: 9. Germline V gene lookup returns CDR1 SGDLS and CDR2 YYNGEE. The CDR3 DNA reads as TGTGCCAGCAGCCACCTCGGGGGGACCTCGAACACCGGGGAGCTGTTTTTT. It yields the protein CASSHLGGTSNTGELFF.

This chain uses TRBV15 with TRBJ1-5; D possibly corresponds to TRBD1 (5 bases). Germline loops: CDR1 LNHNV, CDR2 YYDKDF (reference sequence). The CDR3 runs 19 residues. The germline V and J ends were trimmed by 0 bases and 0 bases, with 18 bases remaining between them. CDR3 sequence (DNA): TGTGCCACCAGCAGAGATTTGGGGACGAGAAAGTATAGCAATCAGCCCCAGCATTTT. Protein: CATSRDLGTRKYSNQPQHF.

In this sample, this clonotype turned up many times. This chain uses TRBV5-6 with TRBJ2-1, with TRBD2 matching 14 bases. Germline assignment: CDR1 SGHDT and CDR2 YYEEEE. This CDR3 comprises 15 residues. With 4 bases clipped from V and 10 bases from J, the junction kept 7 bases outside the gene matches. The CDR3 nucleotides are TGTGCCAGCAGCCGACTAGCGGGAGGGCCAGGGGAGCAGTTCTTC. Protein: CASSRLAGGPGEQFF. Variable domain in full (rest from reference TRBV5-6 and TRBJ2-1): DAGVTQSPTHLIKTRGQQVTLRCSPKSGHDTVSWYQQALGQGPQFIFQYYEEEERQRGNFPDRFSGHQFPNYSSELNVNALLLGDSALYLCASSRLAGGPGEQFFGPGTRLTVL.

This chain joins TRBV7-2 and TRBJ1-1; 7 bases fit TRBD1. The CDR3 runs 15 residues. Germline V gene data show CDR1 as SGHTA and CDR2 as FQGNSA. Losses at the gene ends were 2 bases for V and 0 bases for J; bases not matched to a gene: 3. The chain's CDR3 is CASSLYGTVNTEAFF. The CDR3 coding sequence is TGTGCCAGCAGCTTATATGGGACAGTGAACACTGAAGCTTTCTTT.

CDR3 amino acids: CASSSVGGKSTDTQYF. CDR3 bases: TGTGCCAGCTCCTCGGTAGGGGGGAAGAGCACAGATACGCAGTATTTT. This sequence joins TRBV28 and TRBJ2-3; D possibly uses TRBD1 or TRBD2 (6 bases each). V lost 8 bases and J 0 bases, leaving 18 bases between the germline ends. This CDR3 contains 16 residues. Germline CDR1 MDHEN, CDR2 SYDVKM. The variable domain in full, with the rest retrieved from reference TRBV28 and TRBJ2-3, is DVKVTQSSRYLVKRTGEKVFLECVQDMDHENMFWYRQDPGLGLRLIYFSYDVKMKEKGDIPEGYSVSREKKERFSLILESASTNQTSMYLCASSSVGGKSTDTQYFGPGTRLTVL.